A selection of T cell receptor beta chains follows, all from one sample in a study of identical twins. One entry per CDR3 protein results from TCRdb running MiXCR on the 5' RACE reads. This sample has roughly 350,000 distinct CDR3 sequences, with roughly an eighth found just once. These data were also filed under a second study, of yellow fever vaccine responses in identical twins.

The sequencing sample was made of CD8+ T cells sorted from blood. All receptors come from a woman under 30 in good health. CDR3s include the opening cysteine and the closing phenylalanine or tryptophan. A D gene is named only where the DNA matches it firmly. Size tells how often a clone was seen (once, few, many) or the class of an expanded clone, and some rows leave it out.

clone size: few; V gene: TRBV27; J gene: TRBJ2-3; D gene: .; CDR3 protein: CASTAPVGDTQYF; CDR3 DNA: TGTGCCAGCACAGCTCCAGTGGGGGATACGCAGTATTTT
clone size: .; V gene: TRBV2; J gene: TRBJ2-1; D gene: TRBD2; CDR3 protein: CASRELSGTSGPNEQFF; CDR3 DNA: TGTGCCAGCAGGGAACTCTCCGGGACTAGCGGCCCCAATGAGCAGTTCTTC
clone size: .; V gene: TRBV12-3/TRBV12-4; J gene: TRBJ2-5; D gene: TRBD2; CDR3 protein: CASSEPSSGEETQYF; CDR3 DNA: TGTGCCAGCAGTGAGCCCTCTAGCGGAGAGGAGACCCAGTACTTC
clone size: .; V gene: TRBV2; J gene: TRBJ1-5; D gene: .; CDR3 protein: CASSDWPGRQGNQPQHF; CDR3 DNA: TGTGCCAGCAGTGATTGGCCAGGCCGTCAAGGCAATCAGCCCCAGCATTTT
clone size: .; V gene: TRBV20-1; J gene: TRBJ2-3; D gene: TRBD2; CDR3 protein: CCARGLAGGMFKDTQYF; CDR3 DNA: TGCTGTGCTAGAGGGCTAGCGGGAGGCATGTTCAAAGATACGCAGTATTTT
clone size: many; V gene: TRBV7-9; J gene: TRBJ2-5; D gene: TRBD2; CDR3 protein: CASSFSGSSFGETQYF; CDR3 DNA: TGTGCCAGCAGCTTCAGCGGGAGTAGTTTCGGAGAGACCCAGTACTTC
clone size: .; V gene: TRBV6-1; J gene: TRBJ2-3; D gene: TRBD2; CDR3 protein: CASSEVLAGGPGTDTQYF; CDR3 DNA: TGTGCCAGCAGTGAAGTTCTAGCGGGAGGCCCGGGGACAGATACGCAGTATTTT
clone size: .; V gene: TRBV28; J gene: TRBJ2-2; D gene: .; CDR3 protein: CASSFGGPNTGELFF; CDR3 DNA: TGTGCCAGCAGTTTTGGGGGGCCGAACACCGGGGAGCTGTTTTTT
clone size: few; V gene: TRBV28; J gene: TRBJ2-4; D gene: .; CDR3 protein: CASRLEGGLDIQYF; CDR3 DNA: TGTGCCAGCAGACTGGAGGGGGGTTTGGACATTCAGTACTTC
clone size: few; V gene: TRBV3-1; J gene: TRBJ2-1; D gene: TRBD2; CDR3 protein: CASSFAGTSGDNEQFF; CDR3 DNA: TGTGCCAGCAGCTTCGCCGGGACTAGCGGGGACAATGAGCAGTTCTTC
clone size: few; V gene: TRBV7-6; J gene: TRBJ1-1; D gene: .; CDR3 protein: CASSPHPRQAGEAFF; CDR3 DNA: TGTGCCAGCAGCCCCCACCCGAGACAGGCGGGTGAAGCTTTCTTT
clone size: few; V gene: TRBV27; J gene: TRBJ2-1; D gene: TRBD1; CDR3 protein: CASSTIDRAQFF; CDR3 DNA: TGTGCCAGCAGTACAATAGACAGGGCGCAGTTCTTC
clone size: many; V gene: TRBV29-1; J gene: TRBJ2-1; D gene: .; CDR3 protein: CSVLPPGYEQFF; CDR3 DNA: TGCAGCGTACTACCCCCAGGCTATGAGCAGTTCTTC
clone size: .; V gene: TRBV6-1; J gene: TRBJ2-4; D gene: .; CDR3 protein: CASSKLDISKNIQYF; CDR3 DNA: TGTGCCAGCAGTAAACTGGACATCTCCAAAAACATTCAGTACTTC
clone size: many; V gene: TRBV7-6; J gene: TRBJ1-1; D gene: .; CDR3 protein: CASSLDGVAEAFF; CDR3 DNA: TGTGCCAGCAGCTTAGATGGTGTAGCTGAAGCTTTCTTT
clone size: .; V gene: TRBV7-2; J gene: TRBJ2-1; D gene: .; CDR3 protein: CASSKRGFSYNEQFF; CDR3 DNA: TGTGCCAGCAGCAAAAGGGGGTTCTCCTACAATGAGCAGTTCTTC
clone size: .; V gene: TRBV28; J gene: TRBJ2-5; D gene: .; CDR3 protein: CATLGRTGAQETQYF; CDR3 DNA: TGTGCAACCCTGGGGAGGACGGGGGCTCAAGAGACCCAGTACTTC